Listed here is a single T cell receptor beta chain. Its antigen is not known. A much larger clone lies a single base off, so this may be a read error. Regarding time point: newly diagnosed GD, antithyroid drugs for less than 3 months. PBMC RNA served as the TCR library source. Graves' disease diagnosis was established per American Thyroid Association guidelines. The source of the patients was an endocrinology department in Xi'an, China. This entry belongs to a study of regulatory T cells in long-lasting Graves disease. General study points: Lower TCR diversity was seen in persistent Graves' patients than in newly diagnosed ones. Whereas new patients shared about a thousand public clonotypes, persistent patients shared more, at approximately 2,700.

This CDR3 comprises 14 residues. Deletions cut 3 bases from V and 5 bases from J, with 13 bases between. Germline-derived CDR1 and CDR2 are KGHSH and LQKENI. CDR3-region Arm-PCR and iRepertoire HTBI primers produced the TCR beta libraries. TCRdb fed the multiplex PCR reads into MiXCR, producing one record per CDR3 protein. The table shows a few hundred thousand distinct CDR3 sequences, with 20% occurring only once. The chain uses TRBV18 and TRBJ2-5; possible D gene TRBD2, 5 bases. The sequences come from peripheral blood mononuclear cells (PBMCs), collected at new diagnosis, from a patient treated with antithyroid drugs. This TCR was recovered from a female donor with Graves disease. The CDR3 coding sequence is TGTGCCAGCTCACCCCGGATAGGGAGCGAGACCCAGTACTTC. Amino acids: CASSPRIGSETQYF.